The clone carrying this T cell receptor (beta chain) was observed a few times. Primed by a sample-barcoded 5' primer and a J-beta primer mix, a second PCR proceeded for 7 to 11 cycles. TCRdb reprocessed the 5' RACE reads with MiXCR, giving one entry per CDR3 protein. Here the sample spans some 800,000 distinct CDR3 sequences, about 25% being singletons. The data stem from a study of blood T cells in healthy people across ages. The CDR3 spans 13 residues. The germline V gene encodes CDR1 MDHEN and CDR2 SYDVKM. These same data were also listed under a study on T cells of mothers and their children. That work contributes: All extracted RNA went into cDNA synthesis, about 1.4 ug per 15 ul.

The chain couples TRBV28 to TRBJ2-1; unclear D gene. The DNA end is a closer match to TRBJ2-7, so the J assignment may be wrong. The TCR comes from a boy between 10 and 17 years old in good health. Material: blood. This CDR3 reads CASRALASYEQYF. CDR3 bases: TGTGCCAGCAGAGCTCTCGCCTCCTACGAGCAGTACTTC.